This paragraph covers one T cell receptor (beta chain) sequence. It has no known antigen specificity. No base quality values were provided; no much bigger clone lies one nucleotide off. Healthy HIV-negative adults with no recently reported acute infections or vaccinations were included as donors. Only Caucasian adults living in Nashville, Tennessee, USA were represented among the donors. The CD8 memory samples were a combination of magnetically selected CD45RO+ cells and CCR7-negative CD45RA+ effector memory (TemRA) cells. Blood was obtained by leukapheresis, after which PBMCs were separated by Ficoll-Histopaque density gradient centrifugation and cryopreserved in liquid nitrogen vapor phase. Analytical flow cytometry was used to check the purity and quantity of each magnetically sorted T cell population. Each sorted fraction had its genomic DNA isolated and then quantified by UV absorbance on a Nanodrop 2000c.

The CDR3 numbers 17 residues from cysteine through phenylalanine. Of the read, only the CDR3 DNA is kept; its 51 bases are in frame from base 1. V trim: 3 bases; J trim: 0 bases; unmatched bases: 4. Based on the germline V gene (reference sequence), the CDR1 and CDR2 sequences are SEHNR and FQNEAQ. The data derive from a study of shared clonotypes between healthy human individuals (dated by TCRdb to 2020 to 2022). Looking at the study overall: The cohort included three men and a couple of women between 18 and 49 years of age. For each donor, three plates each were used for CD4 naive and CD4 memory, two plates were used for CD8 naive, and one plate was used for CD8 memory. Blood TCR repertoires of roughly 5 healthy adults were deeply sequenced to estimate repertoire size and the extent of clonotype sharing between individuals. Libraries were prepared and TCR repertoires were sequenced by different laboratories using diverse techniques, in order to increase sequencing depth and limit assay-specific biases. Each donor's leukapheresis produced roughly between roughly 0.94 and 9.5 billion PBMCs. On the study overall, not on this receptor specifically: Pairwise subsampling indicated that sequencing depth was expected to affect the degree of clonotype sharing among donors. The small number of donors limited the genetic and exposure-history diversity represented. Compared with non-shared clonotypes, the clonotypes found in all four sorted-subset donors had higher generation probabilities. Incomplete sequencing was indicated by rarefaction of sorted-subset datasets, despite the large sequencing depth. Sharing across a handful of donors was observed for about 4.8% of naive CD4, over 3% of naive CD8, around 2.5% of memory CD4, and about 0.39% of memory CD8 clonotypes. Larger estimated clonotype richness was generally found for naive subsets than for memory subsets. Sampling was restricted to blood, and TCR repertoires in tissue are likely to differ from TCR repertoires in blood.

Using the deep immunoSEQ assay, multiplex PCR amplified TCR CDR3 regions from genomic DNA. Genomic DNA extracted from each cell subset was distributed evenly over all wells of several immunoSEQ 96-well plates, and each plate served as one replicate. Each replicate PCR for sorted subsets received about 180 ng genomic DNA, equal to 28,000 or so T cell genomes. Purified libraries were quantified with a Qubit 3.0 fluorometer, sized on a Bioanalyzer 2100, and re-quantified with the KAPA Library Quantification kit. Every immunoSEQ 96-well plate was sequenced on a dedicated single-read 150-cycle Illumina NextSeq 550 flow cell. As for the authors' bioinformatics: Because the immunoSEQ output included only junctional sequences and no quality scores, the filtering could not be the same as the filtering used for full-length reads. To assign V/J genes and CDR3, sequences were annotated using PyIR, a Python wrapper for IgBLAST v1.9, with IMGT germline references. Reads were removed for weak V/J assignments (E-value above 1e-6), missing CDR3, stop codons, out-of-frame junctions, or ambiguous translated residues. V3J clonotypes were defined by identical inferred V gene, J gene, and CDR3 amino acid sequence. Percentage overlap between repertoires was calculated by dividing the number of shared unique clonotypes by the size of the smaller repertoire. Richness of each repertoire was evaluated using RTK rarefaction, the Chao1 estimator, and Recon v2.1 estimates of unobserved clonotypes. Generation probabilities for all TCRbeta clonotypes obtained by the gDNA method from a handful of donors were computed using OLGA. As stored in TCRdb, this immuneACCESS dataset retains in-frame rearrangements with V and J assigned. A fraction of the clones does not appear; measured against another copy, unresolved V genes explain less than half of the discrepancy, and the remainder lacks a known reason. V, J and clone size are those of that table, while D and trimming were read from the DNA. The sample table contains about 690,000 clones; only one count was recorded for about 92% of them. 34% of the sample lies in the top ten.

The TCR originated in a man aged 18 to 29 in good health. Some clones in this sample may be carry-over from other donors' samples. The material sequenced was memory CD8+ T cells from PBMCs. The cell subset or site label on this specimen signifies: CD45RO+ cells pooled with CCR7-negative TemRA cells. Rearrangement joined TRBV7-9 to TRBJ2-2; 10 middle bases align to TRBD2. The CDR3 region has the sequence CASSFRLAGPNTGELFF. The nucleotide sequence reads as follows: TGTGCCAGCAGCTTCCGACTAGCGGGCCCGAACACCGGGGAGCTGTTTTTT.